The 9 T cell receptor beta chains below were found in one sample sequenced in a study of cytomegalovirus exposure and HLA in healthy donors. The PCR employed 60 Vbeta primers together with 13 Jbeta primers. Using immunoSEQ multiplex PCR, the repertoire was profiled, and TCRdb retains in-frame clones only, with some absent. The table has roughly 150,000 clones, around 75% seen once. The sequenced sample consisted of PBMCs. These receptors were taken from a male donor in good health and CMV-seronegative.

This clone was seen only once. This sequence joins TRBV7-9 and TRBJ1-4; 10 nucleotides agree with TRBD1. CDR1 SEHNR and CDR2 FQNEAQ come from the germline V gene (reference sequence). V trimming: 1 base; J trimming: 8 bases; junction bases outside the gene matches: 7. The CDR3 extends over 16 amino acids. Written as DNA, the CDR3 is TGTGCCAGCAGCTTAGGGGACAGGGGATTGGGGGAAAAACTGTTTTTT. Translation gives CASSLGDRGLGEKLFF.

V is TRBV7-2 and J is TRBJ2-1; 10 bases fit TRBD2. CDR3 size: 19 residues. Losses at the gene ends were 3 bases for V and 0 bases for J; bases not matched to a gene: 11. Per germline, CDR1 SGHTA and CDR2 FQGNSA. The CDR3: CASSFPGASGGSSYNEQFF. In DNA, the CDR3 is TGTGCCAGCAGCTTCCCCGGGGCTAGCGGGGGAAGCTCCTACAATGAGCAGTTCTTC.

This clone was observed once. One end of the junction fails to match germline, which may point to a read error. This same CDR3 is encoded by further DNA sequences in the sample. The chain recombines TRBV7-9 with TRBJ1-6, with TRBD1 matching 7 bases. The CDR3 sequence is 15 residues long. CDR1 and CDR2 from the germline V gene are SEHNR and FQNEAQ (reference sequence). DNA for the CDR3: TGTGCTAGCACCAGGGGGGCCCCCCAAAATTCACCCCTCCACTTT. The encoded protein is CASTRGAPQNSPLHF. Looking up the rest from reference TRBV7-9 and TRBJ1-6 gives the full variable domain: DTGVSQNPRHKITKRGQNVTFRCDPISEHNRLYWYRQTLGQGPEFLTYFQNEAQLEKSRLLSDRFSAERPKGSFSTLEIQRTEQGDSAMYLCASTRGAPQNSPLHFGNGTRLTVT.

This rearrangement joins TRBV15 to TRBJ1-6; 9 positions agree with TRBD1. The CDR3 is 15 amino acids. Per the germline V gene, CDR1 is LNHNV and CDR2 is YYDKDF (reference sequence). The V gene end was trimmed by 0 bases and the J gene end by 10 bases; junction bases not matched to a gene: 4. CDR3 sequence reads: CATSRDRQGGSPLHF. The CDR3 DNA reads as TGTGCCACCAGCAGAGATCGACAGGGGGGATCACCCCTCCACTTT.

This clone appeared a single time. The V call is TRBV13, the J call TRBJ2-1; TRBD1 aligns across 7 bases. Germline CDR1 PRHDT, CDR2 FYEKMQ (reference sequence). Germline trimming cut 0 bases from V and 4 bases from J; bases unmatched to any gene: 3. The CDR3 contains 15 residues. Here the CDR3 DNA reads TGTGCCAGCAGCTTAGGACAGGGGCCTTACAATGAGCAGTTCTTC. It codes for CASSLGQGPYNEQFF.

V gene TRBV14 combines with J gene TRBJ1-4, with D possibly matching TRBD1 (6 bases). Looked up from germline, CDR1 is SGHDN and CDR2 is FVKESK. V lost 0 bases to trimming and J lost 6 bases, with 11 bases between them. The CDR3 has 15 amino acids. Here the CDR3 reads CASSQESWTDEKLFF. CDR3 nucleotides: TGTGCCAGCAGCCAAGAGTCGTGGACAGATGAAAAACTGTTTTTT.

The chain couples TRBV28 to TRBJ2-1, with 8 bases fitting TRBD2. The CDR3 runs to 17 residues. The V segment lost 5 bases and the J segment 3 bases; nucleotides outside the gene matches: 12. CDR1 and CDR2 from the germline V gene are MDHEN and SYDVKM. For the CDR3, the DNA is TGTGCCAGCAGTCGATACTCCGGGACTAGTAACTACAATGAGCAGTTCTTC. This gives the protein CASSRYSGTSNYNEQFF. Drawing the rest from reference TRBV28 and TRBJ2-1, the complete variable domain is DVKVTQSSRYLVKRTGEKVFLECVQDMDHENMFWYRQDPGLGLRLIYFSYDVKMKEKGDIPEGYSVSREKKERFSLILESASTNQTSMYLCASSRYSGTSNYNEQFFGPGTRLTVL.

The chain employs TRBV27 and TRBJ1-2, with D perhaps matching TRBD1 (6 bases). The V and J ends lost 6 bases and 4 bases respectively, with 21 bases between them. Germline-derived CDR1 and CDR2 are MNHEY and SMNVEV (reference sequence). The CDR3 totals 16 residues. The DNA of the CDR3 is TGTGCCAGCAGGTCAACCGGGACACCCTTCGGCTATGGCTACACCTTC. Its translation: CASRSTGTPFGYGYTF.

There are a few counts of this clone. The V and J genes are TRBV29-1 and TRBJ1-1; 7 bases line up with TRBD1. V gave up 6 bases and J gave up 1 base; unmatched junction bases: 8. CDR3 length equals 14 residues. The germline V gene has CDR1 SQVTM and CDR2 ANQGSEA. The CDR3 loop is CSVARQGGNTEAFF. The CDR3, as DNA: TGCAGCGTAGCAAGACAGGGAGGGAACACTGAAGCTTTCTTT.